The 29 T cell receptor beta chains presented below share a single source sample, sequenced in a study of T cell responses to AZD1222 COVID-19 vaccine. Clones were read by immunoSEQ multiplex PCR, and TCRdb kept only the in-frame ones, dropping some. Of about 88,000 clones in the sample, about 89% were seen once. The material was peripheral blood, obtained on day 0 of AZD1222 vaccination. The receptors derive from an adult in good health.

The chain employs TRBV4-2 and TRBJ2-1; weak D call: TRBD2 (5 bases). Per the germline V gene, CDR1 is LGHNA and CDR2 is YNFKEQ. This CDR3 region has 18 residues. Trimming left V 4 bases short and J 8 bases short, with 27 bases between. CDR3 nucleotides: TGTGCCAGCAGCCTAAGGGCGGGCTCTAGGGATTCGTGGGATGAGCAGTTCTTC. It encodes CASSLRAGSRDSWDEQFF.

This rearrangement joins TRBV20-1 to TRBJ2-3; D remains ambiguous. Germline lookup yields CDR1 DFQATT and CDR2 SNEGSKA (reference sequence). CDR3 size: 11 residues. The germline V and J ends were trimmed by 6 bases and 1 base, with 5 bases remaining between them. In DNA, the CDR3 is TGCAGTGCCGTACGCACAGATACGCAGTATTTT. Residues: CSAVRTDTQYF.

The chain has TRBV5-1 and TRBJ2-2; no definite D call. Germline CDR1 is SGHRS and CDR2 is YFSETQ. This CDR3 is built from 16 residues. V shed 0 bases and J shed 1 base, with 10 bases lying between them. In DNA form, the CDR3 reads TGCGCCAGCAGCTTGGCCGCACAGCTGAACACCGGGGAGCTGTTTTTT. This codes for CASSLAAQLNTGELFF.

The chain links TRBV7-2 to TRBJ1-2; D is unresolved. The V gene's germline CDR1 is SGHTA and CDR2 FQGNSA. This CDR3 region has 15 residues. V dropped 1 base and J dropped 1 base, with 10 bases sitting between them. CDR3 sequence (DNA): TGTGCCAGCAGCTTAGACGGGCTAAATAACTATGGCTACACCTTC. This translates into CASSLDGLNNYGYTF.

The J gene is TRBJ2-7, the V gene TRBV27; 8 bases agree with TRBD1. CDR1 and CDR2 from the germline V gene are MNHEY and SMNVEV (reference sequence). With V trimmed by 5 bases and J by 4 bases, 10 bases remained unmatched. This CDR3 contains 15 residues. The CDR3 here is CASSPPRTGLYEQYF. The CDR3 coding sequence is TGTGCCAGCAGTCCCCCCAGGACAGGGTTATACGAGCAGTACTTC.

The chain combines TRBV24-1 with TRBJ1-1; D uncertain. The CDR3 length is 12 residues. Per germline, CDR1 KGHDR and CDR2 SFDVKD. V shed 1 base and J shed 14 bases, with 13 bases lying between them. CDR3 loop: CATSDFGGHIFF. CDR3 DNA: TGTGCCACCAGTGATTTTGGAGGTCATATCTTCTTT.

This clone was counted a single time. The genes are TRBV6-2 or TRBV6-3 and TRBJ1-2; D ambiguous. The CDR3 sequence is 15 residues long. The V end lost 0 bases, the J end lost 7 bases, and 15 bases lay between the germline ends. Per the germline V gene, CDR1 is MNHEY and CDR2 is SVGEGT. The CDR3 DNA reads TGTGCCAGCAGTTACTCCGGGCCACCTATGAGTGGCTACACCTTC. This sequence encodes CASSYSGPPMSGYTF.

The rearrangement uses TRBV4-3 and TRBJ1-1; 11 bases map to TRBD1. CDR1 and CDR2 from the germline V gene are LGHNA and YSLEER. CDR3 length: 13 amino acids. V shed 6 bases and J 11 bases; nucleotides not matched to a gene: 8. The CDR3 here is CASSPGQGVWAFF. The CDR3 DNA reads TGCGCCAGCAGTCCGGGACAGGGGGTTTGGGCTTTCTTT.

The gene calls are TRBV7-9 and TRBJ1-4; 9 bases align to TRBD1. This CDR3 has 17 residues. Per the germline V gene, CDR1 is SEHNR and CDR2 is FQNEAQ (reference sequence). The J segment lost 7 bases and the V segment lost 0 bases, leaving 9 bases of the junction unmatched. The CDR3 sequence: CASSLAAGTGSFEKLFF. In nucleotides, the CDR3 is TGTGCCAGCAGCTTAGCAGCAGGGACAGGGTCGTTTGAAAAACTGTTTTTT.

The chain employs TRBV6-2 or TRBV6-3 and TRBJ2-3; D not certain. The germline V and J ends were trimmed by 2 bases and 1 base, with 22 bases remaining between them. This CDR3 contains 19 residues. The V gene's germline CDR1 is MNHEY and CDR2 SVGEGT. The chain's CDR3 is CASSYPVPGLSRGTDTQYF. DNA of the CDR3: TGTGCCAGCAGTTACCCGGTGCCGGGCCTCAGCCGCGGCACAGATACGCAGTATTTT.

The table lists this clone with a few counts. The rearrangement joins TRBV7-2 to TRBJ2-1; D is perhaps TRBD1 (6 bases). The length of the CDR3 is 14 residues. V lost 6 bases, J lost 8 bases, and 17 bases lay in between. From germline, CDR1 is SGHTA and CDR2 FQGNSA. The CDR3 sequence: CASSLHLSGDEQFF. CDR3 DNA sequence: TGTGCCAGCAGTCTTCACCTATCAGGGGATGAGCAGTTCTTC.

CDR3 bases: TGTGCCATGGGACAGGAGATAAATCAGCCCCAGCATTTT. Amino acids: CAMGQEINQPQHF. This chain connects TRBV10-3 to TRBJ1-5; 8 nucleotides match TRBD1. Germline CDR1 reads ENHRY; CDR2 reads SYGVKD. V shed 9 bases, J shed 4 bases, and the junction held 5 bases outside the gene matches. CDR3 size: 13 residues.

This chain uses TRBV5-1 with TRBJ2-5; D uncertain. The length of the CDR3 is 13 residues. V gave up 0 bases and J gave up 0 bases, with 3 bases separating them. The germline gives CDR1 SGHRS, CDR2 YFSETQ. The CDR3 is CASSLVYQETQYF. The DNA of the CDR3 is TGCGCCAGCAGCTTGGTATACCAAGAGACCCAGTACTTC.

This clone has just a few counts. The rearrangement joins TRBV30 to TRBJ1-2; no firm D call. Germline CDR1 is GTSNPN and CDR2 is SVGIG (reference sequence). The V and J ends lost 2 bases and 6 bases respectively, with 7 bases between them. There are 11 residues in the CDR3. CDR3 amino acids: CAWSLLDGYTF. The CDR3 DNA sequence: TGTGCCTGGAGTTTGTTGGATGGCTACACCTTC.

The J gene is TRBJ2-5, the V gene TRBV4-1; no clear D. The CDR3 sequence is 13 residues long. Looked up from germline, CDR1 is MGHRA and CDR2 is YSYEKL. The ends were cut back, 1 base at V and 11 bases at J, with 14 bases in the middle. The CDR3 sequence is CASSQGPGSAQYF. In DNA, the CDR3 is TGCGCCAGCAGCCAAGGGCCCGGGTCCGCGCAGTACTTC.

This clone was seen once. The chain has TRBV30 and TRBJ2-1; D not certain. Germline CDR1 GTSNPN, CDR2 SVGIG (reference sequence). The V end was cut by 2 bases, the J end by 2 bases, with 7 bases between. The CDR3 sequence is 13 residues long. The DNA of the CDR3 is TGTGCCTGGAGTCTGGCCACCTACAATGAGCAGTTCTTC. It is translated as CAWSLATYNEQFF.

The chain uses TRBV5-4 and TRBJ2-1; 9 nucleotides agree with TRBD2. Per germline, CDR1 SGHNT and CDR2 YYREEE (reference sequence). V lost 2 bases to trimming and J lost 4 bases; unmatched junction nucleotides: 7. The CDR3 contains 16 residues. CDR3 protein: CASSLSLAGNYNEQFF. In DNA, the CDR3 is TGTGCCAGCAGCTTATCTCTAGCGGGGAATTACAATGAGCAGTTCTTC.

The chain has TRBV27 and TRBJ2-3, with D possibly matching TRBD2 (7 bases). Trimming pared 8 bases from V and 0 bases from J, leaving 12 bases between. The CDR3 contains 14 residues. Per germline, CDR1 MNHEY and CDR2 SMNVEV (reference sequence). The CDR3 region is CASGRGYSTDTQYF. In nucleotides, the CDR3 is TGTGCCAGCGGGAGGGGGTACAGCACAGATACGCAGTATTTT.

The chain joins TRBV4-1 to TRBJ1-2, with 7 positions matching TRBD1. Germline lookup yields CDR1 MGHRA and CDR2 YSYEKL. This CDR3 has 16 amino acids. The J segment lost 1 base and the V segment lost 4 bases, leaving 9 bases of the junction unmatched. DNA of the CDR3: TGCGCCAGCAGCCGCCCGGGACAGTCACTTAACTATGGCTACACCTTC. It translates to CASSRPGQSLNYGYTF.

The gene calls are TRBV6-5 and TRBJ2-7, with 7 bases that match TRBD1. Trimming took 4 bases from V and 7 from J; bases not matched to a gene: 4. CDR1 MNHEY and CDR2 SVGAGI come from the germline V gene. The CDR3 sequence is 12 residues long. The CDR3 loop is CASSSSDREQYF. DNA for the CDR3: TGTGCCAGCAGTTCCTCGGACAGGGAGCAGTACTTC.

The chain recombines TRBV9 with TRBJ2-7; 7 positions match TRBD1. V shed 0 bases, J shed 1 base, and the junction held 4 bases outside the gene matches. The CDR3 has 15 residues. Germline CDR1 is SGDLS and CDR2 is YYNGEE. This chain's CDR3 is CASSVEPQGSYEQYF. In DNA form, the CDR3 reads TGTGCCAGCAGCGTAGAACCACAGGGGTCCTACGAGCAGTACTTC.

The chain carries TRBV16 and TRBJ2-5, with D possibly being TRBD2 (5 bases). V was trimmed by 2 bases and J by 5 bases, leaving 6 bases between them. The V gene's germline CDR1 is KGHSY and CDR2 FQNENV. This CDR3 has 12 amino acids. CDR3 in DNA: TGTGCCAGCAGCCAACAGCGGGAGACCCAGTACTTC. It specifies CASSQQRETQYF. The whole variable domain, filled in from reference TRBV16 and TRBJ2-5, reads GEEVAQTPKHLVRGEGQKAKLYCAPIKGHSYVFWYQQVLKNEFKFLISFQNENVFDETGMPKERFSAKCLPNSPCSLEIQATKLEDSAVYFCASSQQRETQYFGPGTRLLVL.

V and J are TRBV6-5 and TRBJ1-1, with D hard to call. The CDR3 extends over 16 amino acids. Trimming took off 2 bases at V and 5 bases at J, with 18 bases between the two ends. The germline V gene has CDR1 MNHEY and CDR2 SVGAGI. The CDR3, as DNA: TGTGCCAGCAGTTACCTTTCCATGAACCAGCGGACTGAAGCTTTCTTT. Its protein is CASSYLSMNQRTEAFF.

This clone was seen a few times. CDR3 protein: CASSFLENYGYTF. CDR3 in DNA: TGTGCCAGCAGTTTTTTAGAGAACTATGGCTACACCTTC. This sequence joins TRBV12-3 or TRBV12-4 and TRBJ1-2; D not certain. The CDR3 totals 13 residues. V lost 3 bases, J lost 2 bases, and 7 bases lay in between.

J is TRBJ1-2 and V is TRBV19; 10 bases line up with TRBD1. Germline V CDR1 and CDR2: LNHDA, SQIVND (reference sequence). The ends lost 3 bases at V and 1 base at J; junction bases unmatched: 8. The CDR3 runs 17 residues. CDR3 sequence reads: CASSIPGTGVLNYGYTF. Written as DNA, the CDR3 is TGTGCCAGTAGTATCCCCGGGACAGGGGTACTTAACTATGGCTACACCTTC. Looking up the rest from reference TRBV19 and TRBJ1-2 gives the full variable domain: DGGITQSPKYLFRKEGQNVTLSCEQNLNHDAMYWYRQDPGQGLRLIYYSQIVNDFQKGDIAEGYSVSREKKESFPLTVTSAQKNPTAFYLCASSIPGTGVLNYGYTFGSGTRLTVV.

The chain carries TRBV9 and TRBJ1-1, with 8 bases identical to TRBD1. The CDR3 loop spans 16 amino acids. CDR1 is SGDLS and CDR2 is YYNGEE in the germline V gene. The V and J ends lost 3 bases and 5 bases, in that order; junction bases with no gene match: 12. The CDR3: CASSAQTPGGGTEAFF. The CDR3 bases are TGTGCCAGCAGCGCCCAAACACCAGGGGGCGGAACTGAAGCTTTCTTT.

The table lists this clone with a count of one. This chain uses TRBV24-1 with TRBJ1-4; TRBD1 might be the D (6 bases). In germline, CDR1 is KGHDR, CDR2 SFDVKD. V gave up 4 bases and J gave up 11 bases, with 10 bases separating them. The CDR3 sequence is 12 residues long. CDR3 DNA sequence: TGTGCCACCAGTGACACTCAGGGGAAACTGTTTTTT. This translates into CATSDTQGKLFF.

CDR3 coding DNA: TGTGCCAGCAGCGTCAGTACAGGGCTTGATGAAAAACTGTTTTTT. This codes for CASSVSTGLDEKLFF. The genes are TRBV9 and TRBJ1-4; possible D gene TRBD1, 6 bases. The CDR3 runs to 15 residues. Per germline, CDR1 SGDLS and CDR2 YYNGEE. Trimming shortened V by 2 bases and J by 6 bases, and 14 bases separated the two germline ends. The full variable domain, in which reference TRBV9 and TRBJ1-4 provide the parts outside the CDR3, is DSGVTQTPKHLITATGQRVTLRCSPRSGDLSVYWYQQSLDQGLQFLIQYYNGEERAKGNILERFSAQQFPDLHSELNLSSLELGDSALYFCASSVSTGLDEKLFFGSGTQLSVL.

Note on this clone: This sample also contains other DNA sequences that code for the same CDR3. The rearrangement joins TRBV5-4 to TRBJ2-5, with TRBD1 matching over 9 bases. Germline lookup yields CDR1 SGHNT and CDR2 YYREEE (reference sequence). There are 15 residues in the CDR3. Unmatched junction bases numbered 6, after V lost 4 bases and J lost 2 bases. This CDR3 reads CASSPGQGPQETQYF. The CDR3 region has the DNA TGTGCCAGCAGCCCGGGACAGGGACCACAAGAGACCCAGTACTTC.